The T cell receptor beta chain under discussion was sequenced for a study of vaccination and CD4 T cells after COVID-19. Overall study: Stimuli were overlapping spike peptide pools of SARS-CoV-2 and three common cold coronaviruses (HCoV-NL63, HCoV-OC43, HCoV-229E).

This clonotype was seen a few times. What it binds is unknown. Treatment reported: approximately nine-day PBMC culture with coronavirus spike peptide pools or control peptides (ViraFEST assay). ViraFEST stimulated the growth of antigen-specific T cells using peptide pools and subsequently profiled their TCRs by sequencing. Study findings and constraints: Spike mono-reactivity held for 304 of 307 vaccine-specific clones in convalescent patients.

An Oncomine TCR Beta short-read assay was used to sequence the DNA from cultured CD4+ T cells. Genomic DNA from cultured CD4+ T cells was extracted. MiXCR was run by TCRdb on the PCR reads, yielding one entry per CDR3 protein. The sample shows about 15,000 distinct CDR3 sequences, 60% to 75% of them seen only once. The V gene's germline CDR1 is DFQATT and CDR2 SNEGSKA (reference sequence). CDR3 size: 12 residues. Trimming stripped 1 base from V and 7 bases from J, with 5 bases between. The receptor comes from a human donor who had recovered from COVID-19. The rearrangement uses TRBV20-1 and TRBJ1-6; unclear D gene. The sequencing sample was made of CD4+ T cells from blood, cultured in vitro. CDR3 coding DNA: TGCAGTGCTAGAGTTGGGAATTCACCCCTCCACTTT. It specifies CSARVGNSPLHF.